The source of this T cell receptor beta chain is a study of blood T cell repertoires in COVID-19. TCRdb's table, derived via immunoSEQ multiplex PCR, lists solely in-frame clones and lacks some. The table records roughly 400,000 clones, just over 90% of them present only once. V gave up 3 bases and J gave up 0 bases, with 11 bases separating them. The CDR3 covers 15 residues. CDR1 SGHTA and CDR2 FQGTGA come from the germline V gene. This receptor was taken from a woman aged 40 to 50 who had been exposed to COVID-19. Material: PBMCs or T cells enriched from blood (not recorded which). The genes are TRBV7-3 and TRBJ1-1; D ambiguous. The CDR3 region is CASSFQNGLNTEAFF. The DNA for the CDR3 is TGTGCCAGCAGCTTTCAAAACGGGTTGAACACTGAAGCTTTCTTT.